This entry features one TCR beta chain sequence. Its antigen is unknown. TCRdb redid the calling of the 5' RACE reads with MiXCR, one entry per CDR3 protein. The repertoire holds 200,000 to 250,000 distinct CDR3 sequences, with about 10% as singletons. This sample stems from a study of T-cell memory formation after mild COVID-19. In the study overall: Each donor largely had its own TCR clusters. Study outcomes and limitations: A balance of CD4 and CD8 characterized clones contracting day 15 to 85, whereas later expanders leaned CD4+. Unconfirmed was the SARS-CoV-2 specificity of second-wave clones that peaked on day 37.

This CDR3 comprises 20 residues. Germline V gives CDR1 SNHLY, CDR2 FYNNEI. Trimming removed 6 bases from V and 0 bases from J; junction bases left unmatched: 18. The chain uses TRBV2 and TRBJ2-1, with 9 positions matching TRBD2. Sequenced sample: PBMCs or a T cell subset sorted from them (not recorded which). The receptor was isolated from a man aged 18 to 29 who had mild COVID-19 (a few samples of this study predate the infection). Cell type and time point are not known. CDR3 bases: TGTGCCAGCAGGCCCAGGGGAGCGGGGGGCCTGTCTGGCTCCTACAATGAGCAGTTCTTC. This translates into CASRPRGAGGLSGSYNEQFF. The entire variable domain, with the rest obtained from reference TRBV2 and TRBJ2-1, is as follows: EPEVTQTPSHQVTQMGQEVILRCVPISNHLYFYWYRQILGQKVEFLVSFYNNEISEKSEIFDDQFSVERPDGSNFTLKIRSTKLEDSAMYFCASRPRGAGGLSGSYNEQFFGPGTRLTVL.